These T cell receptor beta chains were read from a single sample in a study of tumor-infiltrating lymphocytes in primary liver carcinoma. TCRdb re-called the multiplex PCR reads with MiXCR, one entry per CDR3 protein. The repertoire holds roughly 100,000 distinct CDR3 sequences, with around 80% as singletons. The sample consisted of liver tumor tissue from sampling region 3. The source of these receptors is a middle-aged man with primary liver carcinoma and hepatitis B virus infection. Each CDR3 is given with its conserved first and last residue.

v_gene: TRBV11-2; j_gene: TRBJ2-6; CDR3aa: CPTQRPRSGANVLTF
v_gene: TRBV6-5; j_gene: TRBJ2-3; CDR3aa: CASNPRLAGTDTEYF
v_gene: TRBV5-4; j_gene: TRBJ2-7; CDR3aa: CASTIGPLWGQYF
v_gene: TRBV6-6; j_gene: TRBJ1-5; CDR3aa: CDSSYSDSAQDSNQPQHF
v_gene: TRBV5-6; j_gene: TRBJ2-7; CDR3aa: CARSPAAVSLSEQYF
v_gene: TRBV12-3/TRBV12-4; j_gene: TRBJ2-5; CDR3aa: CASSRSGTETQYF
v_gene: TRBV29-1; j_gene: TRBJ2-7; CDR3aa: CSVPDRVHQVEQYF
v_gene: TRBV10-3; j_gene: TRBJ2-1; CDR3aa: CPISRAEVTSGSMYEQFF
v_gene: TRBV10-3; j_gene: TRBJ1-2; CDR3aa: CAISDLTARNYDYTF
v_gene: TRBV6-2/TRBV6-3; j_gene: TRBJ2-3; CDR3aa: CAIIGSGTDTQYF
v_gene: TRBV28; j_gene: TRBJ2-7; CDR3aa: CARSSPRGVLSYKQYF
v_gene: TRBV5-5; j_gene: TRBJ1-1; CDR3aa: CASRHEGERYTEAFF
v_gene: TRBV5-1; j_gene: TRBJ1-1; CDR3aa: CASSALAGSNTDTFF
v_gene: TRBV6-2/TRBV6-3; j_gene: TRBJ2-5; CDR3aa: CVSRYTGAGETQYF
v_gene: TRBV5-1; j_gene: TRBJ2-4; CDR3aa: CANSLGDRGNSEYF
v_gene: TRBV12-3/TRBV12-4; j_gene: TRBJ2-7; CDR3aa: CASSGNTSYDQYF
v_gene: TRBV14; j_gene: TRBJ1-1; CDR3aa: CASSRGQQRMNSEAFF
v_gene: TRBV11-1; j_gene: TRBJ2-4; CDR3aa: CASSFSGVSGTKNIQYF
v_gene: TRBV5-1; j_gene: TRBJ2-3; CDR3aa: CASSLPGRIDGTDTQYF
v_gene: TRBV11-2; j_gene: TRBJ2-7; CDR3aa: CASSFSESYEQYF
v_gene: TRBV5-4; j_gene: TRBJ2-1; CDR3aa: CASIFRVEQFF
v_gene: TRBV6-5; j_gene: TRBJ2-7; CDR3aa: CASSTETTEQYF
v_gene: TRBV11-2; j_gene: TRBJ2-2; CDR3aa: CASSQAGIQNTGELFF
v_gene: TRBV6-5; j_gene: -; CDR3aa: CTSTGGAGTQHF
v_gene: TRBV28; j_gene: TRBJ2-4; CDR3aa: CASSPSLSGLAKNIHYF
v_gene: TRBV4-2; j_gene: TRBJ2-5; CDR3aa: CASSQDRLVAGGPGEIQYF
v_gene: TRBV7-9; j_gene: TRBJ2-7; CDR3aa: CASSLALGGTAYEQYF
v_gene: TRBV5-6; j_gene: TRBJ2-3; CDR3aa: CASDSSGRTDTQYF
v_gene: TRBV7-9; j_gene: TRBJ2-1; CDR3aa: CVSSLVTSGRNNEQFF
v_gene: TRBV7-8; j_gene: TRBJ2-7; CDR3aa: CASTVRSASAYEQYF
v_gene: TRBV6-5; j_gene: TRBJ2-7; CDR3aa: CVSSSGLSYEQYF
v_gene: TRBV29-1; j_gene: TRBJ2-7; CDR3aa: CSAMSSVTGTPYEQYF
v_gene: TRBV5-1; j_gene: TRBJ2-7; CDR3aa: CASSQGQGRDEQYF
v_gene: TRBV7-3; j_gene: TRBJ2-2; CDR3aa: CASSLTLGSGRLSTGELFF
v_gene: TRBV29-1; j_gene: TRBJ1-1; CDR3aa: CSTSPGWGMNTEAFF
v_gene: TRBV4-1; j_gene: TRBJ2-3; CDR3aa: CVSSETSGTPDTQYF
v_gene: TRBV4-1; j_gene: TRBJ2-3; CDR3aa: CASSQDIGRGTQYF